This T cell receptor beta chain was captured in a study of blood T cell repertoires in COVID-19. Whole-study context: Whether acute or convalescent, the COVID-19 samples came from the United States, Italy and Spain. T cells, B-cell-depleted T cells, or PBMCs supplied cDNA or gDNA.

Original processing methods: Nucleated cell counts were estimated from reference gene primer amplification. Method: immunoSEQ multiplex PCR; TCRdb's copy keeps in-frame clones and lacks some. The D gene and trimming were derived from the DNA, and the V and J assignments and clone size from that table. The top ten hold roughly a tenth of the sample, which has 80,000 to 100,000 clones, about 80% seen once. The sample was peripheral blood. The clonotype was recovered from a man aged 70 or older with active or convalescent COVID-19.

CDR3 nucleotide sequence: TGCGCCAGCAGTGAGTATCAGCGCGGCGAGCAGTACTTC. It translates to CASSEYQRGEQYF. The chain employs TRBV10-1 and TRBJ2-7; no clear D. The CDR3 runs 13 residues. Germline CDR1 reads WNHNN; CDR2 reads SYGVQD (reference sequence). V was cut by 1 base and J by 6 bases, with 10 bases left in between.